This is a list of T cell receptor beta chains from one sample in a study of T cells in Graves' hyperthyroidism and ophthalmopathy. MiXCR was run by TCRdb on the multiplex PCR reads, yielding one entry per CDR3 protein. The sample holds about 540,000 distinct CDR3 sequences, 40% to 55% seen once. Material for sequencing was peripheral blood or thyroid tissue (not recorded which). The source is a woman between 18 and 30 years old with Graves' hyperthyroidism. Both conserved end residues are part of each CDR3. A D gene is named only where the DNA matches it firmly. The size field is filled for only some rows; it gives once, few, many or a size class.

j_call clone_size d_call v_call cdr3_aa cdr3_nt
TRBJ1-2 many . TRBV11-3 CASSLIPWYGYTF TGTGCCAGCAGCTTAATTCCGTGGTATGGCTACACCTTC
TRBJ1-5 many . TRBV6-6 CASSYSGSGQPQHF TGTGCCAGCAGTTACTCTGGGTCTGGTCAGCCCCAGCATTTT
TRBJ2-7 . . TRBV29-1 CSVVGNTGEHSYGQYF TGCAGCGTTGTAGGTAACACCGGAGAGCACTCCTACGGGCAGTACTTC
TRBJ2-2 . . TRBV10-3 CAIKITGDVGELFF TGTGCCATCAAGATTACCGGGGACGTCGGGGAGCTGTTTTTT
TRBJ1-4 once . TRBV20-1 CSARDPNEKLFF TGCAGTGCTAGAGATCCCAATGAAAAACTGTTTTTT
TRBJ2-3 few TRBD1 TRBV15 CATRTGGADTQYF TGTGCCACCAGGACAGGGGGGGCAGATACGCAGTATTTT
TRBJ2-1 few TRBD2 TRBV24-1 CATSAVGLAGYEQFF TGTGCCACCAGTGCCGTGGGACTAGCGGGATACGAGCAGTTCTTC
TRBJ2-7 few . TRBV7-2 CASSGSVEVQYF TGTGCCAGCAGCGGGAGTGTCGAGGTGCAGTACTTC
TRBJ2-5 . TRBD1 TRBV12-3/TRBV12-4 CASRDGGTGF TGTGCCAGCAGAGATGGAGGGACAGGCTTC
TRBJ1-1 . TRBD1 TRBV29-1 CSARQGGQVRAEAFF TGCAGCGCTAGACAGGGGGGGCAAGTGAGGGCTGAAGCTTTCTTT
TRBJ1-2 many . TRBV5-1 CASSSAPLQGKTYGYTF TGCGCCAGCAGCTCCGCCCCCTTGCAGGGGAAGACCTATGGCTACACCTTC
TRBJ2-2 once . TRBV9 CVSSPTAVADAAHTGELFF TGTGTCAGCAGCCCAACCGCGGTTGCCGACGCTGCGCACACCGGGGAGCTGTTTTTT
TRBJ2-7 . . TRBV29-1 CSVEDPVRRFEQYF TGCAGCGTTGAAGATCCCGTCAGAAGGTTCGAGCAGTACTTC
TRBJ1-3 many TRBD1 TRBV11-2 CASSLGRGQSGNTIYF TGTGCCAGCAGTCTGGGCAGGGGGCAATCTGGAAACACCATATATTTT
TRBJ1-2 many . TRBV4-1 CASSQRRGTYGYTF TGCGCCAGCAGCCAACGTCGAGGGACCTATGGCTACACCTTC
TRBJ1-5 . TRBD1 TRBV10-3 CAISERNRGPKTQHF TGTGCCATCAGTGAGAGAAACAGGGGGCCAAAGACCCAGCATTTT
TRBJ1-1 many . TRBV29-1 CSVVSSYEAFF TGCAGCGTTGTGTCGAGTTATGAAGCTTTCTTT
TRBJ2-7 . TRBD1 TRBV19 CASSPGQGASAYEQYF TGTGCCAGTAGTCCCGGACAGGGGGCCTCCGCCTACGAGCAGTACTTC
TRBJ1-2 . TRBD1 TRBV7-9 CASSFGTGGLHYGYTF TGTGCCAGCAGCTTTGGGACAGGGGGCCTCCACTATGGCTACACCTTC
TRBJ1-1 . TRBD1 TRBV29-1 CSVVRDREQFSTEAFF TGCAGCGTTGTCCGGGACAGGGAACAATTCAGCACTGAAGCTTTCTTT
TRBJ2-7 many TRBD2 TRBV20-1 CSASLRLAGGYEQYF TGCAGTGCTAGTCTTAGACTAGCGGGAGGGTACGAGCAGTACTTC
TRBJ2-5 . TRBD1 TRBV29-1 CSLRTGAIQETQYF TGCAGCCTCCGAACAGGGGCAATACAAGAGACCCAGTACTTC
TRBJ1-1 once . TRBV29-1 CSSEDTGSNTEAFF TGCAGCAGTGAGGATACCGGGTCGAACACTGAAGCTTTCTTT
TRBJ2-1 . . TRBV5-4 CASSLRVARDEQFF TGTGCCAGCAGCCTTCGGGTGGCCCGGGATGAGCAGTTCTTC
TRBJ2-7 . . TRBV12-3/TRBV12-4 CASSNTPGTLGYEQYF TGTGCCAGCAGCAATACTCCCGGGACTTTAGGCTACGAGCAGTACTTC
TRBJ2-7 many TRBD2 TRBV20-1 CSARDPGLAYEQYF TGCAGTGCTAGAGATCCGGGACTAGCCTACGAGCAGTACTTC
TRBJ2-3 . . TRBV29-1 CSVRRGGDTQYF TGCAGCGTTCGCAGGGGGGGTGATACGCAGTATTTT